These 10 T cell receptor beta chains share one sample of origin, sequenced in a study of sequential checkpoint blockade in melanoma. Measured with immunoSEQ multiplex PCR; TCRdb has only the in-frame clones, and not every one. The sample lists under 20,000 clones, approximately 60% occurring once. As for treatment: randomized to nivolumab then ipilimumab (arm A) or the reverse (arm B). Source: CD8+ T cells sorted from blood (inferred from file names), taken from a patient given nivolumab and ipilimumab in sequence. Receptor source: a human donor with melanoma.

This clone appeared a few times. This chain connects TRBV19 to TRBJ1-1, with 7 bases fitting TRBD1. This CDR3 region has 14 residues. Trimming at V came to 7 bases and at J to 0 bases, leaving 5 bases not matched to a gene. The V gene's germline CDR1 is LNHDA and CDR2 SQIVND (reference sequence). The CDR3 region has the DNA TGTGCCAGTACTCGGGACAGATTGAACACTGAAGCTTTCTTT. Translation gives CASTRDRLNTEAFF.

The J gene is TRBJ2-1, the V gene TRBV2, with 12 bases lining up with TRBD2. Germline loops: CDR1 SNHLY, CDR2 FYNNEI. The CDR3 spans 14 residues. J lost 4 bases, V lost 8 bases, and 3 bases had no gene match. The CDR3 DNA sequence: TGTGCCAGCTTACTAGCGGGGGGTTACAATGAGCAGTTCTTC. Its protein is CASLLAGGYNEQFF.

This clone has a single count. Germline and junction disagree at one end, which may indicate a read error. Distinct nucleotide sequences in the sample also encode this CDR3. The chain has TRBV2 and TRBJ2-3; TRBD2 might be the D (5 bases). The CDR3 sequence is 12 residues long. Germline loops: CDR1 SNHLY, CDR2 FYNNEI. The DNA of the CDR3 is TGCGCCAGCCTTATCGGGGAAGATACGCAGTATTTT. Protein sequence: CASLIGEDTQYF.

The CDR3 DNA follows: TGTGCCAGCAGATCAACGCTAGCGGACCAAGAGACCCAGTACTTC. This codes for CASRSTLADQETQYF. The chain combines TRBV27 with TRBJ2-5, with 7 bases fitting TRBD2. The trim removed 6 bases at V and 0 bases at J, leaving 7 bases unmatched. The CDR3 contains 15 residues. Germline assignment: CDR1 MNHEY and CDR2 SMNVEV (reference sequence).

This clone was picked up a small number of times. V gene TRBV19 combines with J gene TRBJ2-7, with 8 bases matching TRBD1. The V segment lost 4 bases and the J segment 6 bases; nucleotides outside the gene matches: 2. This CDR3 is built from 12 residues. CDR1 and CDR2 from the germline V gene are LNHDA and SQIVND (reference sequence). The CDR3 region is CASSNGQGEQYF. The CDR3 DNA reads TGTGCCAGTAGTAACGGACAGGGCGAGCAGTACTTC.

The chain employs TRBV5-6 and TRBJ1-1; D ambiguous. CDR3 size: 12 residues. CDR1 is SGHDT and CDR2 is YYEEEE in the germline V gene. Trimming cost V 3 bases and J 0 bases, with 3 bases left between them. The CDR3 DNA reads as TGTGCCAGCAGCTCAGTGAACACTGAAGCTTTCTTT. Its protein is CASSSVNTEAFF.

The J gene is TRBJ2-3, the V gene TRBV28; 12 bases are shared with TRBD1. From germline, CDR1 is MDHEN and CDR2 SYDVKM. The ends lost 5 bases at V and 5 bases at J; junction bases unmatched: 14. The CDR3 runs 18 residues. CDR3: CASSPTVIRDRGQDTQYF. The DNA for the CDR3 is TGTGCCAGCAGTCCAACCGTTATACGGGACAGGGGGCAAGATACGCAGTATTTT.

V and J are TRBV6-5 and TRBJ2-7; D not certain. The ends were cut back, 5 bases at V and 2 bases at J, with 16 bases in the middle. CDR1 is MNHEY and CDR2 is SVGAGI in the germline V gene. The CDR3 consists of 15 residues. The DNA of the CDR3 is TGTGCCAGCAGTCTATATCCCGGTTCCCCCTACGAGCAGTACTTC. The encoded protein is CASSLYPGSPYEQYF.

The chain uses TRBV13 and TRBJ2-5; maybe TRBD2 (6 bases). Trimming cost V 3 bases and J 1 base, with 18 bases left between them. Germline V gene sequence: CDR1 PRHDT, CDR2 FYEKMQ (reference sequence). This CDR3 has 17 amino acids. CDR3 loop: CASSFYSGREIQETQYF. The CDR3 DNA is TGTGCCAGCAGCTTCTATTCCGGGAGAGAAATCCAAGAGACCCAGTACTTC.

The chain's CDR3 is CASSLSVRTAKTDTQYF. The CDR3 region has the DNA TGTGCCAGCAGCTTAAGCGTCCGGACAGCGAAGACAGATACGCAGTATTTT. The chain carries TRBV13 and TRBJ2-3; the D gene is possibly TRBD1 (6 bases). CDR3 length equals 17 residues. CDR1 is PRHDT and CDR2 is FYEKMQ in the germline V gene (reference sequence). The V end was cut by 2 bases, the J end by 3 bases, with 18 bases between.